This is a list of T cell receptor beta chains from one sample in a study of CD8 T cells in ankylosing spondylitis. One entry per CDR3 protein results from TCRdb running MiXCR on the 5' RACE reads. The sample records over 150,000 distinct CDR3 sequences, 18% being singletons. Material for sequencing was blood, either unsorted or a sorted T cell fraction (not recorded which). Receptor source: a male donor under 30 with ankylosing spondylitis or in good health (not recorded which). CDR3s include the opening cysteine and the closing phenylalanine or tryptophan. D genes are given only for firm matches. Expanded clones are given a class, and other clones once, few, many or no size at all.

CASSIDQGQPQHF TGTGCCAGTAGTATAGATCAAGGACAGCCCCAGCATTTT TRBJ1-5 - TRBV19 many
CASSFWGTDTQYF TGTGCCAGCAGTTTCTGGGGCACAGATACGCAGTATTTT TRBJ2-3 - TRBV27 many
CASGAGEQFF TGTGCCAGCGGGGCGGGTGAGCAGTTCTTC TRBJ2-1 - TRBV12-3/TRBV12-4 -
CAWTPGSTDTQYF TGTGCCTGGACTCCGGGGAGCACAGATACGCAGTATTTT TRBJ2-3 - TRBV30 many
CASSPDRGIYNSPLHF TGTGCCAGCAGTCCCGACAGGGGGATCTATAATTCACCCCTCCACTTT TRBJ1-6 TRBD1 TRBV12-3/TRBV12-4 many
CASSQLQGRIEQYF TGTGCCAGCAGCCAACTCCAGGGGCGGATCGAGCAGTACTTC TRBJ2-7 - TRBV3-1 many
CSARGGTTGYEQYF TGCAGTGCTAGAGGTGGTACGACAGGGTACGAGCAGTACTTC TRBJ2-7 TRBD1 TRBV20-1 many
CASSSTGTSVEQYF TGTGCCAGTAGTTCAACCGGGACTAGCGTCGAGCAGTACTTC TRBJ2-7 TRBD2 TRBV19 -
CASSPGAGRSYEQYF TGCGCCAGCAGCCCCGGAGCGGGCCGCTCCTACGAGCAGTACTTC TRBJ2-7 - TRBV5-1 many
CASSLGVSAMGYTF TGTGCCAGCAGCTTGGGGGTGTCAGCTATGGGCTACACCTTC TRBJ1-2 - TRBV5-5 -
CASSYGASGRAGSEQFF TGTGCCAGCAGTTACGGGGCTAGCGGGAGGGCCGGTAGTGAGCAGTTCTTC TRBJ2-1 TRBD2 TRBV6-2/TRBV6-3 many
CASSPSAGELFF TGTGCCAGCAGTCCCAGTGCCGGGGAGCTGTTTTTT TRBJ2-2 - TRBV6-2/TRBV6-3 many
CASSLWAGANVLTF TGTGCCAGCAGCTTATGGGCTGGGGCCAACGTCCTGACTTTC TRBJ2-6 - TRBV7-2 -
CATSDRRSQGTGANVLTF TGTGCCACCAGTGATCGCCGGTCACAGGGGACTGGGGCCAACGTCCTGACTTTC TRBJ2-6 TRBD1 TRBV24-1 -
CASSFVFEQFF TGTGCCAGCAGTTTTGTCTTTGAGCAGTTCTTC TRBJ2-1 - TRBV12-3/TRBV12-4 many
CASRSLLAISKNIQYF TGTGCCAGCAGATCCCTCCTAGCAATCTCCAAAAACATTCAGTACTTC TRBJ2-4 - TRBV6-5 many
CSAEDSPNQPQHF TGCAGTGCTGAGGACAGCCCCAATCAGCCCCAGCATTTT TRBJ1-5 - TRBV20-1 many
CASSLPTRPYNEQFF TGTGCCAGCAGTTTACCGACCAGACCCTACAATGAGCAGTTCTTC TRBJ2-1 - TRBV12-3/TRBV12-4 many
CASSILAGAYNEQFF TGCGCCAGCAGCATTTTAGCGGGAGCCTACAATGAGCAGTTCTTC TRBJ2-1 TRBD2 TRBV5-1 many
CASSQVGSGEFSSYEQYF TGTGCCAGCAGCCAAGTCGGCTCGGGGGAGTTTAGTTCCTACGAGCAGTACTTC TRBJ2-7 - TRBV4-2 -
CASSNLGPEGPYEQYF TGCGCCAGCAGCAATCTAGGGCCCGAGGGCCCCTACGAGCAGTACTTC TRBJ2-7 - TRBV10-2 medium-sized
CASSQEWQDNQPQHF TGTGCCAGCAGCCAAGAATGGCAAGACAATCAGCCCCAGCATTTT TRBJ1-5 - TRBV4-2 many
CASSLKREGQGVMTDTQYF TGTGCCAGCAGCTTAAAGAGGGAGGGCCAAGGAGTGATGACAGATACGCAGTATTTT TRBJ2-3 TRBD2 TRBV11-2 -
CSASGTGVADTQYF TGCAGTGCTAGTGGGACAGGGGTCGCAGATACGCAGTATTTT TRBJ2-3 TRBD1 TRBV20-1 many
CASRAGGSTDTQYF TGTGCCAGCAGAGCGGGAGGGAGCACAGATACGCAGTATTTT TRBJ2-3 TRBD2 TRBV6-6 many
CASSTSGRGLYEQYF TGTGCCAGCAGTACTAGCGGGAGGGGTTTGTACGAGCAGTACTTC TRBJ2-7 TRBD2 TRBV7-2 -
CSALSSGMYGELFF TGCAGTGCCTTATCTAGCGGGATGTACGGGGAGCTGTTTTTT TRBJ2-2 TRBD2 TRBV20-1 many
CASSYRPGEQYF TGTGCCAGCAGTTACCGACCAGGCGAGCAGTACTTC TRBJ2-7 - TRBV12-3/TRBV12-4 many
CASNPGGGQPQHF TGTGCCAGCAACCCAGGGGGAGGTCAGCCCCAGCATTTT TRBJ1-5 TRBD1 TRBV12-3/TRBV12-4 many
CASSTDRASYEQYF TGTGCCAGCAGCACGGACAGGGCCTCCTACGAGCAGTACTTC TRBJ2-7 TRBD1 TRBV7-2 many
CASSLYSGANVLTF TGCGCCAGCAGCCTATACTCTGGGGCCAACGTCCTGACTTTC TRBJ2-6 - TRBV5-1 many
CASSSRAAGNTIYF TGTGCCAGCAGCAGCCGGGCCGCTGGAAACACCATATATTTT TRBJ1-3 - TRBV13 -
CASSSTGTSGVNTGELFF TGTGCCAGCAGCTCCACCGGGACTAGCGGGGTAAACACCGGGGAGCTGTTTTTT TRBJ2-2 TRBD2 TRBV7-9 -
CASSPETGAGTQYF TGTGCCAGCAGCCCCGAGACAGGGGCCGGGACCCAGTACTTC TRBJ2-5 TRBD1 TRBV12-3/TRBV12-4 many
CASSGQGLTDTQYF TGTGCCAGTTCGGGACAGGGTTTGACAGATACGCAGTATTTT TRBJ2-3 - TRBV21-1 many
CASSLYVGMNTEAFF TGTGCCAGCAGCTTATACGTAGGGATGAACACTGAAGCTTTCTTT TRBJ1-1 - TRBV7-3 many
CASRTGTSGHTDTQYF TGTGCCAGCAGGACCGGGACTAGCGGACACACAGATACGCAGTATTTT TRBJ2-3 TRBD2 TRBV6-6 many
CASSLLGGPSSYEQYF TGTGCCAGCAGCCTCCTGGGGGGACCGAGCTCCTACGAGCAGTACTTC TRBJ2-7 - TRBV2 many
CATSPRDRGYGYTF TGTGCCACCAGCCCGAGGGACAGGGGCTATGGCTACACCTTC TRBJ1-2 TRBD1 TRBV15 many
CASSASNTEAFF TGTGCCAGCAGTGCATCGAACACTGAAGCTTTCTTT TRBJ1-1 - TRBV2 -
CASSLSPQGNTGELFF TGTGCCAGCAGTTTATCGCCACAGGGGAACACCGGGGAGCTGTTTTTT TRBJ2-2 - TRBV27 many
CATSDLSGKGYNEQFF TGTGCCACCAGTGATCTGAGCGGGAAGGGGTACAATGAGCAGTTCTTC TRBJ2-1 TRBD2 TRBV24-1 few
CASRWLNSREQYF TGTGCCAGCAGATGGTTAAACTCAAGAGAGCAGTACTTC TRBJ2-7 - TRBV28 many
CASSYKGEGGQFF TGCGCCAGCAGCTATAAGGGTGAGGGGGGGCAGTTCTTC TRBJ2-1 - TRBV4-1 -